The clone carrying this T cell receptor (beta chain) has more than one count but fewer than ten. The antigen is not known. The record originates from a study of cytomegalovirus exposure and HLA in healthy donors. Study observations and caveats: Some TCR beta chains (roughly 160 of them) were listed as cytomegalovirus-associated.

PCR used 60 Vbeta primers and 13 Jbeta primers. Libraries were prepared by immunoSEQ multiplex PCR; TCRdb keeps only in-frame clonotypes and omits some of them. The sample gives under 200,000 clones, over 75% of which show up once; over 2% is in the top ten. The CDR3 loop spans 15 amino acids. Trimming left V 5 bases short and J 2 bases short, with 13 bases between. Germline V gene data show CDR1 as LNHDA and CDR2 as SQIVND (reference sequence). This sequence joins TRBV19 and TRBJ1-5, with a possible D match to TRBD1 (5 bases). The sample consisted of PBMCs. The receptor's source is a man aged 55 to 70 in good health and CMV-seronegative. Here the CDR3 DNA reads TGTGCCAGTAGTCTTTGGGGCTCGGGCAATCAGCCCCAGCATTTT. Protein: CASSLWGSGNQPQHF.